A single sample is the source of the 21 T cell receptor beta chains below, sequenced in a study of blood T cell repertoires in COVID-19. Clones were read by immunoSEQ multiplex PCR, and TCRdb kept only the in-frame ones, dropping some. The table has 360,000 or so clones, around 87% seen once; the top ten hold about 7%. Sequenced material: peripheral blood. Receptors originate from a man younger than 35 with active or convalescent COVID-19.

The J gene is TRBJ2-2, the V gene TRBV5-1, with 7 positions matching TRBD1. CDR1 and CDR2 (germline): SGHRS, YFSETQ. V was pared by 2 bases and J by 6 bases, with 7 bases of the junction left unmatched. The CDR3 runs 15 residues. The DNA of the CDR3 is TGCGCCAGCAGCTTCCGGGACAGTGGGCCCGGGGAGCTGTTTTTT. It encodes CASSFRDSGPGELFF.

This chain uses TRBV5-1 with TRBJ1-2; maybe TRBD1 (5 bases). Trimming pared 0 bases from V and 5 bases from J, leaving 11 bases between. The CDR3 is 14 residues long. Germline CDR1 and CDR2: SGHRS and YFSETQ. CDR3 sequence reads: CASSLVSGDYGYTF. CDR3 nucleotide sequence: TGCGCCAGCAGCTTGGTTTCGGGGGATTATGGCTACACCTTC.

This chain connects TRBV6-5 to TRBJ1-2, with D perhaps matching TRBD1 (5 bases). With 2 bases removed from V and 4 bases from J, the gap between germline ends came to 11 bases. The germline gives CDR1 MNHEY, CDR2 SVGAGI. The CDR3 has 14 amino acids. The CDR3: CASSYGQGPYGYTF. Here the CDR3 DNA reads TGTGCCAGCAGTTACGGGCAGGGTCCCTATGGCTACACCTTC.

This clone was detected only once. This rearrangement joins TRBV7-2 to TRBJ1-4, with D possibly being TRBD1 (6 bases). The CDR3 loop spans 15 amino acids. Germline CDR1 SGHTA, CDR2 FQGNSA. V was shortened by 0 bases and J by 8 bases, with 13 bases between the two germline ends. In DNA form, the CDR3 reads TGTGCCAGCAGCTTAGCTAGGGGGGGAAGGGAAAAACTGTTTTTT. The encoded protein is CASSLARGGREKLFF. Full variable domain (rest looked up from reference TRBV7-2 and TRBJ1-4): GAGVSQSPSNKVTEKGKDVELRCDPISGHTALYWYRQSLGQGLEFLIYFQGNSAPDKSGLPSDRFSAERTGGSVSTLTIQRTQQEDSAVYLCASSLARGGREKLFFGSGTQLSVL.

The rearrangement uses TRBV2 and TRBJ2-1, with 9 bases that match TRBD2. Germline loops: CDR1 SNHLY, CDR2 FYNNEI. The CDR3 has 13 amino acids. V was pared by 4 bases and J by 10 bases, with 5 bases of the junction left unmatched. The CDR3 DNA reads as TGTGCCAGCAGTGCAATAGCGGGAGTCGAGCAGTTCTTC. Translating it yields CASSAIAGVEQFF.

This rearrangement joins TRBV5-1 to TRBJ2-3; TRBD2 aligns across 12 bases. Per the germline V gene, CDR1 is SGHRS and CDR2 is YFSETQ. This CDR3 contains 16 residues. V shed 4 bases and J 4 bases; nucleotides not matched to a gene: 7. This CDR3 is CASSGRLAGVADTQYF. The CDR3 region has the DNA TGCGCCAGCAGCGGGAGACTAGCGGGAGTGGCAGATACGCAGTATTTT.

The rearrangement links TRBV28 to TRBJ2-7; D perhaps matches TRBD2 (5 bases). Trimming stripped 6 bases from V and 6 bases from J, with 9 bases between. In germline, CDR1 is MDHEN, CDR2 SYDVKM. The CDR3 length is 11 residues. The CDR3 coding sequence is TGTGCCAGCAGGGCAACTAGCGAGCAGTACTTC. Amino acid sequence: CASRATSEQYF.

V is TRBV7-2 and J is TRBJ2-7, with D tentatively TRBD2 (6 bases). This CDR3 contains 14 residues. In germline, CDR1 is SGHTA, CDR2 FQGNSA. V gave up 1 base and J gave up 0 bases, with 7 bases separating them. The DNA for the CDR3 is TGTGCCAGCAGCTTAGGGGACTTCTCCTACGAGCAGTACTTC. Translating gives CASSLGDFSYEQYF.

The chain is built from TRBV15 and TRBJ1-5; TRBD1 agrees at 9 bases. The germline V gene has CDR1 LNHNV and CDR2 YYDKDF (reference sequence). This CDR3 is 16 amino acids long. After removal of 4 bases from V and 0 bases from J, the junction contained 4 bases not matched to a gene. CDR3 bases: TGTGCCACCAGCAAAAACAGGGGGCATAGCAATCAGCCCCAGCATTTT. Translating it yields CATSKNRGHSNQPQHF.

The J gene is TRBJ2-5, the V gene TRBV7-3; D perhaps matches TRBD1 (6 bases). The CDR3 consists of 15 residues. Germline V gene sequence: CDR1 SGHTA, CDR2 FQGTGA. V lost 5 bases, J lost 1 base, and 14 bases lay in between. CDR3 DNA sequence: TGTGCCAGCAGCCTCTACGGGACAAGCCAAGAGACCCAGTACTTC. It encodes CASSLYGTSQETQYF.

The rearrangement joins TRBV11-3 to TRBJ2-7, with 9 bases that match TRBD1. J lost 6 bases, V lost 5 bases, and 8 bases had no gene match. The CDR3 is made up of 14 amino acids. Germline loops: CDR1 SGHNT, CDR2 YENEEA. CDR3 DNA sequence: TGTGCCAGCAGCAGGGGACAGGGCGGAAGCGAGCAGTACTTC. Translated, it gives CASSRGQGGSEQYF.

The CDR3 loop is CASSFKERAVFTDTQYF. CDR3 bases: TGTGCCAGCAGTTTCAAGGAGCGCGCCGTGTTCACAGATACGCAGTATTTT. V usage is TRBV27 and J usage is TRBJ2-3; D unresolved. CDR1 is MNHEY and CDR2 is SMNVEV in the germline V gene (reference sequence). CDR3 length: 17 amino acids. Trimming took 3 bases from V and 2 from J, leaving 18 bases between them.

The rearrangement uses TRBV28 and TRBJ2-7, with D uncertain. Looked up from germline, CDR1 is MDHEN and CDR2 is SYDVKM. The V gene lost 6 bases and the J gene lost 0 bases, with 12 bases spanning the gap. The CDR3 is made up of 14 amino acids. CDR3 residues: CASSYPLVSYEQYF. For the CDR3, the DNA is TGTGCCAGCAGCTACCCATTGGTCTCCTACGAGCAGTACTTC. The entire variable domain, with the rest obtained from reference TRBV28 and TRBJ2-7, is as follows: DVKVTQSSRYLVKRTGEKVFLECVQDMDHENMFWYRQDPGLGLRLIYFSYDVKMKEKGDIPEGYSVSREKKERFSLILESASTNQTSMYLCASSYPLVSYEQYFGPGTRLTVT.

The gene calls are TRBV7-3 and TRBJ2-1; 8 bases are shared with TRBD2. Trimming at V came to 1 base and at J to 10 bases, leaving 9 bases not matched to a gene. The CDR3 totals 15 residues. Germline assignment: CDR1 SGHTA and CDR2 FQGTGA. CDR3 nucleotide sequence: TGTGCCAGCAGCTTAAGCGGGGGGAATCTTAGGGAGCAGTTCTTC. It is translated as CASSLSGGNLREQFF.

This sequence joins TRBV28 and TRBJ2-5; 10 bases match TRBD1. J lost 6 bases, V lost 6 bases, and 7 bases had no gene match. In germline, CDR1 is MDHEN, CDR2 SYDVKM. The CDR3 runs to 14 residues. CDR3 bases: TGTGCCAGCAGCCGCGACAGGGGGCCCAAGACCCAGTACTTC. Its translation: CASSRDRGPKTQYF.

In this sample, this clone turned up a few times. The V call is TRBV24-1, the J call TRBJ2-2; tentative D call: TRBD2 (6 bases). The CDR3 length is 15 residues. The germline CDR1 and CDR2 sequences are KGHDR and SFDVKD. Trimming took off 4 bases at V and 9 bases at J, with 17 bases between the two ends. CDR3 nucleotide sequence: TGTGCCACCAGTGACAAGGACTATAGTCTGAGGGAGCTGTTTTTT. Amino acid sequence: CATSDKDYSLRELFF.

This chain uses TRBV6-6 with TRBJ2-5, with D tentatively TRBD2 (5 bases). V lost 5 bases to trimming and J lost 0 bases, with 25 bases between them. Germline lookup yields CDR1 MNHNY and CDR2 SVGAGI (reference sequence). The CDR3 has 19 amino acids. The CDR3: CASSQAPGQAPLDQETQYF. The CDR3 nucleotides read TGTGCCAGCAGTCAGGCCCCGGGCCAGGCCCCACTAGACCAAGAGACCCAGTACTTC.

The sample holds a few counts of this clone. The J gene is TRBJ2-7, the V gene TRBV5-1; D might be TRBD2 (5 bases). Germline CDR1 is SGHRS and CDR2 is YFSETQ. CDR3 length: 15 residues. V lost 1 base to trimming and J lost 0 bases, with 11 bases between them. For the CDR3, the DNA is TGCGCCAGCAGCTTGTCAGCAGGACTCTCCTACGAGCAGTACTTC. Protein sequence: CASSLSAGLSYEQYF.

This clone was detected only a few times. The chain has TRBV6-2 or TRBV6-3 and TRBJ2-5; maybe TRBD2 (6 bases). Germline lookup yields CDR1 MNHEY and CDR2 SVGEGT. The CDR3 totals 15 residues. Between the trimmed V and J ends, which lost 7 bases and 5 bases, there was a span of 20 bases. The CDR3 DNA follows: TGTGCCAGCACCCCCTTTGGGGGGAGCTCTGAGACCCAGTACTTC. Residues: CASTPFGGSSETQYF.

This sequence joins TRBV21-1 and TRBJ2-4; the table's D call TRBD2 went unverified against the DNA. TRBV21-1 counts as a pseudogene. The CDR3 contains 19 residues. For the CDR3, the DNA is TGTGCCAGCAGCAATAGCCTGTCGATTACCTTAGAAGCCAAAAACATTCAGTACTTC. Its translation is CASSNSLSITLEAKNIQYF.

The genes are TRBV28 and TRBJ1-5, with D perhaps matching TRBD1 (5 bases). Trimming removed 8 bases at V and 0 bases at J, with 17 bases between. Germline V gene data show CDR1 as MDHEN and CDR2 as SYDVKM. The length of the CDR3 is 16 residues. Written as DNA, the CDR3 is TGTGCCAGCGCCCCCCCGAGACAGTTTAGCAATCAGCCCCAGCATTTT. It translates to CASAPPRQFSNQPQHF.